These 14 T cell receptor beta chains came from one sample sequenced in a study of blood T cell repertoires in COVID-19 (TCRdb year 2020). The receptor library was made with the immunoSEQ multiplex PCR assay. Entries here come from immuneACCESS through TCRdb and include only in-frame sequences with V and J called. Some clones fail to appear in such tables; in the studies checked, an unresolved V gene covers under half of the shortfall, and the cause of the remainder is unknown. Recorded for this sample are 300,000 or so clones; around 86% of them occurred a single time. Approximately 1.5% of the sample is in the top ten clones. Material for sequencing was peripheral blood. These receptor sequences come from a woman aged 50 to 60 with acute or convalescent COVID-19.

This clone is a singleton in its sample. The V gene is TRBV5-3, the J gene TRBJ2-3; TRBD2 matches at 10 bases. TRBV5-3 carries the ORF label, with uncertain function. CDR3 size: 16 residues. V lost 4 bases to trimming and J lost 1 base; unmatched junction nucleotides: 6. The CDR3 region is CARSRLLAGGTDTQYF. As DNA, the CDR3 is TGTGCCAGAAGCAGGCTCCTAGCGGGAGGCACAGATACGCAGTATTTT.

DNA of the CDR3: TGTGCCAGCAGGCTCACTGACAATGAGCAGTTCTTC. This encodes CASRLTDNEQFF. This chain joins TRBV28 and TRBJ2-1; the D is unclear. V was clipped by 6 bases and J by 5 bases, with 8 bases between them. The CDR3 loop spans 12 amino acids. Germline CDR1 reads MDHEN; CDR2 reads SYDVKM.

A few counts support this clone. The chain employs TRBV6-2 or TRBV6-3 and TRBJ1-2; D is ambiguous. The CDR3 has 15 residues. Germline assignment: CDR1 MNHEY and CDR2 SVGEGT. The V and J ends lost 0 bases and 4 bases respectively, with 12 bases between them. This CDR3 is CASSYSGSALYGYTF. CDR3 nucleotide sequence: TGTGCCAGCAGTTACTCGGGGAGCGCTCTCTATGGCTACACCTTC.

The chain uses TRBV18 and TRBJ2-7; 9 positions agree with TRBD1. CDR3 size: 16 residues. Germline V gives CDR1 KGHSH, CDR2 LQKENI. The V segment lost 4 bases and the J segment 4 bases; nucleotides outside the gene matches: 11. CDR3 nucleotide sequence: TGTGCCAGCTCACTGGCCCGACAGGGGGTTTCATACGAGCAGTACTTC. Protein: CASSLARQGVSYEQYF.

The chain has TRBV19 and TRBJ1-2, with 8 bases aligning to TRBD1. The CDR3 is made up of 15 amino acids. Germline V lookup: CDR1 LNHDA, CDR2 SQIVND (reference sequence). The J segment lost 0 bases and the V segment lost 5 bases, leaving 5 bases of the junction unmatched. CDR3 protein: CASSGAQGANYGYTF. In DNA, the CDR3 is TGTGCCAGTAGTGGGGCACAGGGGGCTAACTATGGCTACACCTTC. Looking up the rest from reference TRBV19 and TRBJ1-2 gives the full variable domain: DGGITQSPKYLFRKEGQNVTLSCEQNLNHDAMYWYRQDPGQGLRLIYYSQIVNDFQKGDIAEGYSVSREKKESFPLTVTSAQKNPTAFYLCASSGAQGANYGYTFGSGTRLTVV.

V and J are TRBV29-1 and TRBJ1-1; 8 bases agree with TRBD1. With 4 bases clipped from V and 0 bases from J, the junction kept 1 base outside the gene matches. Germline V gives CDR1 SQVTM, CDR2 ANQGSEA. The CDR3 sequence is 13 residues long. The CDR3 sequence is CSVVGQVNTEAFF. In nucleotides, the CDR3 is TGCAGCGTTGTGGGACAGGTGAACACTGAAGCTTTCTTT.

The rearrangement joins TRBV10-3 to TRBJ1-2; TRBD1 agrees at 10 bases. The CDR3 spans 14 residues. Trimming took 4 bases from V and 6 from J; bases not matched to a gene: 5. The germline CDR1 and CDR2 sequences are ENHRY and SYGVKD. CDR3 in amino acids: CAISVVDRGNGYTF. CDR3 sequence (DNA): TGTGCCATCAGTGTGGTGGACAGGGGGAATGGCTACACCTTC.

The table lists this clone with a count of one. This chain connects TRBV7-9 to TRBJ2-7; the D gene is possibly TRBD2 (6 bases). CDR3 length: 13 residues. CDR1 and CDR2 from the germline V gene are SEHNR and FQNEAQ (reference sequence). Trimming took 1 base from V and 6 from J, leaving 10 bases between them. CDR3 DNA sequence: TGTGCCAGCAGCTTAGTGTCCGGGGGCGAGCAGTACTTC. Residues: CASSLVSGGEQYF.

The V and J genes are TRBV28 and TRBJ1-5; D may be TRBD1 (5 bases). The CDR3 loop spans 15 amino acids. The germline V gene has CDR1 MDHEN and CDR2 SYDVKM. V was clipped by 2 bases and J by 7 bases, with 15 bases between them. CDR3 amino acids: CASSLSRRGGQPQHF. The CDR3 DNA follows: TGTGCCAGCAGTTTAAGCCGTAGGGGCGGACAGCCCCAGCATTTT.

This chain joins TRBV12-3 or TRBV12-4 and TRBJ2-2; D not resolved. The CDR3 covers 13 residues. Trimming left V 5 bases short and J 6 bases short, with 10 bases between. CDR3 sequence: CASSQQQAGELFF. Here the CDR3 DNA reads TGTGCCAGCAGTCAACAGCAAGCCGGGGAGCTGTTTTTT.

The genes are TRBV10-3 and TRBJ1-2; D not certain. The germline CDR1 and CDR2 sequences are ENHRY and SYGVKD. The CDR3 runs 13 residues. Trimming took 3 bases from V and 6 from J, leaving 11 bases between them. The CDR3 DNA reads as TGTGCCATCAGTGATAGTTCCACGGATGGCTACACCTTC. Protein sequence: CAISDSSTDGYTF.

This chain's CDR3 is CASSEALGGRRLAGVYEQFF. The CDR3, as DNA: TGTGCCAGCAGTGAAGCCCTGGGGGGGAGACGACTAGCGGGAGTCTATGAGCAGTTCTTC. This sequence joins TRBV6-1 and TRBJ2-1; 12 bases are a match to TRBD2. The CDR3 is made up of 20 amino acids. Trimming cost V 0 bases and J 8 bases; bases outside gene matches: 17. In germline, CDR1 is MNHNS, CDR2 SASEGT.

The genes are TRBV24-1 and TRBJ2-2; D uncertain. With 2 bases removed from V and 0 bases from J, the gap between germline ends came to 15 bases. Germline lookup yields CDR1 KGHDR and CDR2 SFDVKD. This CDR3 is 18 amino acids long. CDR3 coding DNA: TGTGCCACCAGTGATTCGACATCATACCTACCGAACACCGGGGAGCTGTTTTTT. Its translation: CATSDSTSYLPNTGELFF.

The rearrangement uses TRBV5-1 and TRBJ2-7; 8 nucleotides line up with TRBD2. Per the germline V gene, CDR1 is SGHRS and CDR2 is YFSETQ. The trim removed 0 bases at V and 2 bases at J, leaving 1 base unmatched. The CDR3 length is 14 residues. The CDR3 region has the DNA TGCGCCAGCAGCTTGGGTAGCGGGACCTACGAGCAGTACTTC. This translates into CASSLGSGTYEQYF.